This TCR beta chain derives from a study of CD8+ T cells in alopecia areata. Findings and limits, study-wide: In lesional scalp, particularly from alopecia totalis/universalis, clonality was higher than in normal scalp. Among patients, TCR sharing was less clear than in mice, a difference possibly due in part to HLA diversity in the patient population.

Notes on this clone: Its specificity is unknown.

Sorting of CD4+ and CD8+ T cells was performed on PBMCs. Extraction and reverse transcription of RNA yielded cDNA as the sequencing template. The protocol was immunoSEQ multiplex PCR, while the TCRdb copy is restricted to in-frame clones and leaves out a portion. The table includes about 150,000 clones, around two thirds detected once. Germline loops: CDR1 SGHVS, CDR2 FNYEAQ. Trimming took off 5 bases at V and 5 bases at J, with 10 bases between the two ends. This CDR3 contains 13 residues. The V gene is TRBV7-6, the J gene TRBJ1-5; possibly TRBD1 for D (6 bases). Source material: CD8+ T cells sorted from blood. The sequence derives from a human donor in good health. The CDR3 protein is CASSPGVDQPQHF. The CDR3 DNA is TGTGCCAGCAGCCCAGGGGTTGATCAGCCCCAGCATTTT.